This passage covers 6 T cell receptor beta chains from one sample sequenced in a study of cytomegalovirus exposure and HLA in healthy donors. Amplification used 60 Vbeta primers and 13 Jbeta primers. Sequencing used immunoSEQ multiplex PCR; TCRdb keeps in-frame clones, though not all of them. The sample holds 110,000 to 150,000 clones, about 80% seen once. The sample comprised PBMCs. These receptor sequences come from a man aged 25 to 45 in good health and CMV-seronegative.

V gene TRBV7-2 combines with J gene TRBJ2-3; D is unresolved. Germline-derived CDR1 and CDR2 are SGHTA and FQGNSA. This CDR3 spans 12 amino acids. The V gene lost 2 bases and the J gene lost 6 bases, with 6 bases spanning the gap. The CDR3 DNA sequence: TGTGCCAGCAGCTTATCCGGGGATACGCAGTATTTT. Encoded protein: CASSLSGDTQYF. Full variable domain (missing parts from reference TRBV7-2 and TRBJ2-3): GAGVSQSPSNKVTEKGKDVELRCDPISGHTALYWYRQSLGQGLEFLIYFQGNSAPDKSGLPSDRFSAERTGGSVSTLTIQRTQQEDSAVYLCASSLSGDTQYFGPGTRLTVL.

The table lists this clone with a count of one. An end of the junction differs from the germline gene, which may be a read error. This same CDR3 is encoded by further DNA sequences in the sample. The genes are TRBV30 and TRBJ1-4; 7 nucleotides agree with TRBD1. The CDR3 is made up of 16 amino acids. The germline V gene encodes CDR1 GTSNPN and CDR2 SVGIG (reference sequence). CDR3: CAWSFIQGQRGEKLFF. For the CDR3, the DNA is TGTGCCTGGAGTTTTATACAGGGGCAGAGGGGTGAAAAGCTGTTTTTT.

CDR3 protein: CASSYRTGELLEQYF. The DNA for the CDR3 is TGTGCCAGCAGCTACCGGACAGGGGAGTTACTCGAGCAGTACTTC. The gene calls are TRBV11-2 and TRBJ2-7; 9 bases line up with TRBD1. Germline CDR1 is SGHAT and CDR2 is FQNNGV. CDR3 length equals 15 residues. Losses at the gene ends were 4 bases for V and 6 bases for J; bases not matched to a gene: 10.

V is TRBV28 and J is TRBJ1-4; 7 bases agree with TRBD1. The CDR3 runs to 13 residues. CDR1 and CDR2 (germline): MDHEN, SYDVKM. Trimming took 3 bases from V and 7 from J; bases not matched to a gene: 2. The CDR3 protein is CASSFYRGEKLFF. As DNA, the CDR3 is TGTGCCAGCAGTTTCTACAGGGGTGAAAAACTGTTTTTT.

The rearrangement joins TRBV19 to TRBJ1-5; 7 nucleotides line up with TRBD1. CDR1 is LNHDA, CDR2 SQIVND, per germline (reference sequence). The CDR3 extends over 14 amino acids. J was trimmed by 3 bases and V by 5 bases; bases with no gene match: 4. CDR3 DNA sequence: TGTGCCAGTAGTCCAGACAGGGTCAATCAGCCCCAGCATTTT. Its translation is CASSPDRVNQPQHF. The full variable domain, its missing parts supplied by reference TRBV19 and TRBJ1-5, is DGGITQSPKYLFRKEGQNVTLSCEQNLNHDAMYWYRQDPGQGLRLIYYSQIVNDFQKGDIAEGYSVSREKKESFPLTVTSAQKNPTAFYLCASSPDRVNQPQHFGDGTRLSIL.

This rearrangement joins TRBV4-1 to TRBJ2-3, with 7 bases matching TRBD2. From germline, CDR1 is MGHRA and CDR2 YSYEKL. V was clipped by 6 bases and J by 3 bases; unmatched bases: 6. This CDR3 has 14 amino acids. The CDR3 loop reads CASRRGGGTDTQYF. The CDR3 DNA reads as TGCGCCAGCAGGCGCGGGGGAGGAACAGATACGCAGTATTTT.